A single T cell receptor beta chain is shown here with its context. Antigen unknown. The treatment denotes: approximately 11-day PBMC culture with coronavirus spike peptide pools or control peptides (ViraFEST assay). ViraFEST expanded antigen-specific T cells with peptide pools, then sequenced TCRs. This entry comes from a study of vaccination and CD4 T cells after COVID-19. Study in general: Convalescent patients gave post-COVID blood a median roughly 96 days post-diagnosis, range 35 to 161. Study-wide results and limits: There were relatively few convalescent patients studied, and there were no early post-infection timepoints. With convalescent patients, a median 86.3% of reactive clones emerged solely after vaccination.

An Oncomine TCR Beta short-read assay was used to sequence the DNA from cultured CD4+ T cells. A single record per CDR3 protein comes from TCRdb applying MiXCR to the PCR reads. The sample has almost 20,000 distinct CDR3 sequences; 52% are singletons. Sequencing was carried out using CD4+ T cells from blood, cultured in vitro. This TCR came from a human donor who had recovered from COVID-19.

The CDR3 reads CASSLGSSSYEQYF. CDR3 bases: TGTGCCAGCAGCTTAGGTAGTAGCTCCTACGAGCAGTACTTC. This chain uses TRBV7-9 with TRBJ2-7, with no clear D. CDR3 size: 14 residues. Trimming cost V 1 base and J 0 bases, with 7 bases left between them. The germline gives CDR1 SEHNR, CDR2 FQNEAQ (reference sequence). The entire variable domain, with the rest obtained from reference TRBV7-9 and TRBJ2-7, is as follows: DTGVSQNPRHKITKRGQNVTFRCDPISEHNRLYWYRQTLGQGPEFLTYFQNEAQLEKSRLLSDRFSAERPKGSFSTLEIQRTEQGDSAMYLCASSLGSSSYEQYFGPGTRLTVT.